This T cell receptor (beta chain) was profiled in a study of cytomegalovirus exposure and HLA in healthy donors. General study points: Among CMV-associated TCR beta chains, most appeared HLA-restricted in a later analysis. In an earlier analysis, about 87% or about 30%: the productive usage of most TCR beta V segments. Later work showed greater clonal expansion in HLA-associated TCR beta chains than in equally common others. An Asian-associated ancestry cluster reportedly showed fewer N-insertions than the approximately 660-donor mean in a later analysis.

In regard to this clone: Its target is not known.

With 60 Vbeta and 13 Jbeta primers, the PCR was carried out. Libraries were prepared by immunoSEQ multiplex PCR; TCRdb keeps only in-frame clonotypes and omits some of them. The sample has some 130,000 clones, around three quarters seen once. The source of this sequence is a woman aged 45 to 65 in good health and CMV-seronegative. Sequencing used PBMCs.

CDR3 coding DNA: TGTGCCAGCAGGAGGAGGGCGGGTGAAAAACTGTTTTTT. Encoded protein: CASRRRAGEKLFF. The chain couples TRBV6-1 to TRBJ1-4; D is undetermined. CDR1 MNHNS and CDR2 SASEGT come from the germline V gene. Trimming stripped 6 bases from V and 7 bases from J, with 12 bases between. This CDR3 is 13 amino acids long.